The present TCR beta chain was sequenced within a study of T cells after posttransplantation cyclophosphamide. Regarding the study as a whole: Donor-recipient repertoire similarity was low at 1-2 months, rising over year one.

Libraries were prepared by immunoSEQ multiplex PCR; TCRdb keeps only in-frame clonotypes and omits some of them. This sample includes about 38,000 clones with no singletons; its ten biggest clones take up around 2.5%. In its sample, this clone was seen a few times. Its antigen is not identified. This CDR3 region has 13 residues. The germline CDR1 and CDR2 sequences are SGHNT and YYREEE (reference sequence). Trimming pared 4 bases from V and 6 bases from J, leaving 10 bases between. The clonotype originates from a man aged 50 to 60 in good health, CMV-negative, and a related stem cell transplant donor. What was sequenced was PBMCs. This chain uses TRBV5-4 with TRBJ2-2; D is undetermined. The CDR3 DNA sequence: TGTGCCAGCAGCCCACGCACTTCCGGGGAGCTGTTTTTT. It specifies CASSPRTSGELFF.